The 11 T cell receptor beta chains in this list originate from one sample, sequenced in a study of blood T cell repertoires in COVID-19. The protocol was immunoSEQ multiplex PCR, while the TCRdb copy is restricted to in-frame clones and leaves out a portion. Of fewer than 250,000 clones listed, 88% are singletons. The sequenced sample was peripheral blood. Every receptor here comes from a man aged 65-85 years with acute or convalescent COVID-19.

The chain has TRBV5-1 and TRBJ1-2; TRBD1 aligns across 10 bases. V lost 4 bases and J lost 7; bases outside the gene matches: 7. The CDR3 is 14 amino acids. The germline V gene has CDR1 SGHRS and CDR2 YFSETQ. CDR3 residues: CASSVETGGSGYTF. Here the CDR3 DNA reads TGCGCCAGCAGCGTGGAGACAGGGGGCAGTGGCTACACCTTC. The variable domain in full, completed from reference TRBV5-1 and TRBJ1-2, reads KAGVTQTPRYLIKTRGQQVTLSCSPISGHRSVSWYQQTPGQGLQFLFEYFSETQRNKGNFPGRFSGRQFSNSRSEMNVSTLELGDSALYLCASSVETGGSGYTFGSGTRLTVV.

The rearrangement joins TRBV19 to TRBJ1-2; D perhaps matches TRBD1 (5 bases). V was clipped by 0 bases and J by 2 bases, with 16 bases between them. This CDR3 has 17 residues. Germline V CDR1 and CDR2: LNHDA, SQIVND (reference sequence). DNA of the CDR3: TGTGCCAGTAGTATAGATCCGACAGCCAGTTCGAACTATGGCTACACCTTC. It is translated as CASSIDPTASSNYGYTF.

The genes are TRBV29-1 and TRBJ1-2, with D maybe TRBD1 (5 bases). Germline values: CDR1 SQVTM, CDR2 ANQGSEA. V was cut by 7 bases and J by 6 bases, with 12 bases left in between. This CDR3 spans 11 amino acids. The DNA for the CDR3 is TGCAGCGGGACAAACATTGATGGCTACACCTTC. Its translation is CSGTNIDGYTF.

This clone was seen many times. The chain couples TRBV3-1 (or the pseudogene TRBV3-2) to TRBJ1-2; no definite D call. The CDR3 has 15 amino acids. V was pared by 0 bases and J by 4 bases, with 12 bases between. Germline V gene sequence: CDR1 LGHDT, CDR2 YNNKEL (reference sequence). The CDR3 sequence is CASSQDNQDFYGYTF. The CDR3 DNA follows: TGTGCCAGCAGCCAAGATAATCAGGACTTCTATGGCTACACCTTC.

The J gene is TRBJ1-2, the V gene TRBV27; 9 bases map to TRBD1. With V trimmed by 1 base and J by 3 bases, 0 bases remained unmatched. Germline V gene data show CDR1 as MNHEY and CDR2 as SMNVEV (reference sequence). This CDR3 contains 14 residues. CDR3 coding DNA: TGTGCCAGCAGTTTATGGACAGGGGACTATGGCTACACCTTC. Amino acids: CASSLWTGDYGYTF.

V is TRBV28 and J is TRBJ1-1; 8 positions match TRBD1. The junction had 9 bases not matched to a gene; V was cut back by 5 bases and J by 1 base. Germline assignment: CDR1 MDHEN and CDR2 SYDVKM. This CDR3 spans 16 amino acids. CDR3 bases: TGTGCCAGCAGTGCCCTTTTACAGGGGGAGAACACTGAAGCTTTCTTT. Translating it yields CASSALLQGENTEAFF.

This chain connects TRBV30 to TRBJ2-2; 9 nucleotides line up with TRBD1. The V gene's germline CDR1 is GTSNPN and CDR2 SVGIG (reference sequence). The V and J ends lost 5 bases and 3 bases, in that order; junction bases with no gene match: 7. This CDR3 spans 15 amino acids. CDR3 nucleotides: TGTGCCTGGGGGAGACAGGGGGTTGACACCGGGGAGCTGTTTTTT. This translates into CAWGRQGVDTGELFF.

In DNA, the CDR3 is TGTGCCAGCAGTTTAGTACCTATCGAGGCCCAGTACTTC. Translation: CASSLVPIEAQYF. V and J are TRBV12-3 or TRBV12-4 and TRBJ2-5; D not certain. Trimming took 1 base from V and 9 from J, leaving 12 bases between them. This CDR3 spans 13 amino acids.

V is TRBV19 and J is TRBJ2-5, with D possibly being TRBD1 (6 bases). The V gene lost 5 bases and the J gene lost 4 bases, with 11 bases spanning the gap. The germline gives CDR1 LNHDA, CDR2 SQIVND (reference sequence). There are 13 residues in the CDR3. CDR3 coding DNA: TGTGCCAGTAGTCAGGGGTGGGGAGAGACCCAGTACTTC. It encodes CASSQGWGETQYF.

The chain joins TRBV27 to TRBJ1-5, with TRBD1 as a possible D gene (6 bases). The V and J ends lost 6 bases and 0 bases respectively, with 12 bases between them. This CDR3 spans 15 amino acids. The germline CDR1 and CDR2 sequences are MNHEY and SMNVEV (reference sequence). In nucleotides, the CDR3 is TGTGCCAGCAGGCCCACAGGGCTTAGCAATCAGCCCCAGCATTTT. This gives the protein CASRPTGLSNQPQHF.

The chain joins TRBV3-1 (or the pseudogene TRBV3-2) to TRBJ1-3, with D perhaps TRBD1 (6 bases). The germline V and J ends were trimmed by 6 bases and 0 bases, with 12 bases remaining between them. Germline CDR1 reads LGHDT; CDR2 reads YNNKEL (reference sequence). The CDR3 extends over 15 amino acids. The DNA of the CDR3 is TGTGCCAGCAGTATCGGACAGTCCTCTGGAAACACCATATATTTT. Protein: CASSIGQSSGNTIYF.